This entry lists 28 T cell receptor beta chains sequenced from one sample in a study of vaccination and CD4 T cells after COVID-19. Their antigens remain unidentified. Researchers used the Oncomine TCR Beta short-read assay to sequence DNA from cultured CD4+ T cells. TCRdb re-derived calls from the PCR reads in MiXCR, one entry per CDR3 protein. The sample lists more than 20,000 distinct CDR3 sequences, roughly 42% occurring once. Indicated treatment: roughly ten-day PBMC culture with coronavirus spike peptide pools or control peptides (ViraFEST assay). The sequenced sample was CD4+ T cells from blood, cultured in vitro. Source of these receptors: a human donor who had recovered from COVID-19.

A note on this clonotype: The junction departs from germline at one end; a sequencing error may be responsible. The chain recombines TRBV6-2 or TRBV6-3 with TRBJ2-7; no definite D call. This CDR3 comprises 11 residues. Germline lookup yields CDR1 MNHEY and CDR2 SVGEGT. The CDR3 sequence: CGSSTSYEQYF. CDR3 sequence (DNA): TGTGGCAGCAGTACGTCCTACGAGCAGTACTTC.

This chain uses TRBV6-1 with TRBJ1-1; a possible D gene is TRBD1 (5 bases). This CDR3 spans 13 amino acids. The V and J ends lost 6 bases and 4 bases respectively, with 12 bases between them. CDR1 is MNHNS, CDR2 SASEGT, per germline. The CDR3 bases are TGTGCCAGCAGGAGAGCCGGGGGCACTGAAGCTTTCTTT. It encodes CASRRAGGTEAFF.

This clonotype has just a few counts. At one end, the junction sequence differs from germline, possibly due to a read error. The chain uses TRBV7-9 and TRBJ1-2, with a weak D call TRBD1 (5 bases). Germline V gene lookup returns CDR1 SEHNR and CDR2 FQNEAQ (reference sequence). This CDR3 has 12 amino acids. CDR3 bases: TGTGCCAGCAGCTTGTCAGGGACCGGGATATCCTTC. This translates into CASSLSGTGISF.

CDR3 nucleotides: TGTGCCGGACGGACCACCCCCTACAATGAGCAGTTCTTC. Its protein is CAGRTTPYNEQFF. V is TRBV6-1 and J is TRBJ2-1; D not certain. The CDR3 runs 13 residues. CDR1 and CDR2 (germline): MNHNS, SASEGT. V was shortened by 11 bases and J by 2 bases, with 13 bases between the two germline ends.

The CDR3 DNA reads as TGCAGTGCTAGGGGACTAGTGGGGGAGCAGTACTTC. As protein: CSARGLVGEQYF. V and J are TRBV20-1 and TRBJ2-7; 8 nucleotides line up with TRBD2. CDR1 DFQATT and CDR2 SNEGSKA come from the germline V gene (reference sequence). The CDR3 contains 12 residues. Trimming took 3 bases from V and 7 from J; bases not matched to a gene: 5.

V and J are TRBV7-8 and TRBJ1-1, with D tentatively TRBD1 (5 bases). Germline CDR1 SGHVS, CDR2 FQNEAQ. The CDR3 has 14 residues. V lost 5 bases and J lost 5, with 15 bases in between. The CDR3 loop reads CASSQGTAGTEAFF. The CDR3 DNA sequence: TGTGCCAGCAGCCAAGGGACGGCAGGGACTGAAGCTTTCTTT.

This clonotype has just a few counts. The chain carries TRBV6-2 or TRBV6-3 and TRBJ2-4; D possibly corresponds to TRBD1 (5 bases). Trimming shortened V by 2 bases and J by 7 bases, and 21 bases separated the two germline ends. The CDR3 has 17 residues. CDR1 is MNHEY, CDR2 SVGEGT, per germline. The CDR3 DNA is TGTGCCAGCAGTTACGCAGGGCCCCCCCTCTCCAGGAACATTCAGTACTTC. It codes for CASSYAGPPLSRNIQYF.

The chain combines TRBV28 with TRBJ2-7, with D unresolved. V was cut by 0 bases and J by 0 bases, with 12 bases left in between. The CDR3 is made up of 16 amino acids. The germline gives CDR1 MDHEN, CDR2 SYDVKM. The CDR3 loop reads CASSLWERSSSYEQYF. The CDR3 DNA reads as TGTGCCAGCAGTTTATGGGAACGTTCGAGCTCCTACGAGCAGTACTTC. The full variable domain, its missing parts supplied by reference TRBV28 and TRBJ2-7, is DVKVTQSSRYLVKRTGEKVFLECVQDMDHENMFWYRQDPGLGLRLIYFSYDVKMKEKGDIPEGYSVSREKKERFSLILESASTNQTSMYLCASSLWERSSSYEQYFGPGTRLTVT.

The gene calls are TRBV15 and TRBJ2-7, with a possible D match to TRBD1 (6 bases). Per germline, CDR1 LNHNV and CDR2 YYDKDF (reference sequence). CDR3 length: 13 residues. V lost 0 bases and J 6 bases, leaving 9 bases between the germline ends. The CDR3 is CATSRDRRGEQYF. CDR3 coding DNA: TGTGCCACCAGCAGAGATCGCAGGGGCGAGCAGTACTTC.

The chain recombines TRBV19 with TRBJ2-1; 9 bases are shared with TRBD2. This CDR3 has 17 amino acids. The ends lost 6 bases at V and 3 bases at J; junction bases unmatched: 12. Germline CDR1 and CDR2: LNHDA and SQIVND (reference sequence). CDR3 sequence: CASSWGTGLAGYNEQFF. The CDR3 nucleotides are TGTGCCAGTAGCTGGGGGACGGGACTAGCAGGCTACAATGAGCAGTTCTTC.

J is TRBJ2-1 and V is TRBV7-2; D gene uncertain. V was shortened by 5 bases and J by 10 bases, with 12 bases between the two germline ends. This CDR3 contains 12 residues. Germline loops: CDR1 SGHTA, CDR2 FQGNSA. The CDR3 here is CASSADGPEQFF. In DNA form, the CDR3 reads TGTGCCAGCAGCGCAGACGGACCGGAGCAGTTCTTC. The full variable domain, with the rest looked up from reference TRBV7-2 and TRBJ2-1, is GAGVSQSPSNKVTEKGKDVELRCDPISGHTALYWYRQSLGQGLEFLIYFQGNSAPDKSGLPSDRFSAERTGGSVSTLTIQRTQQEDSAVYLCASSADGPEQFFGPGTRLTVL.

J is TRBJ2-7 and V is TRBV20-1; D possibly corresponds to TRBD2 (5 bases). V lost 2 bases, J lost 1 base, and 9 bases lay in between. This CDR3 is 13 amino acids long. Germline CDR1 and CDR2: DFQATT and SNEGSKA (reference sequence). This CDR3 reads CSARWRLSYEQYF. The CDR3 DNA reads as TGCAGTGCTAGATGGAGACTATCCTACGAGCAGTACTTC.

This chain links TRBV29-1 with TRBJ2-7; D ambiguous. V was cut by 5 bases and J by 2 bases, with 10 bases left in between. CDR1 is SQVTM and CDR2 is ANQGSEA in the germline V gene. This CDR3 comprises 12 residues. The CDR3 protein is CSVRDGTYEQYF. CDR3 DNA: TGCAGCGTTCGTGACGGAACCTACGAGCAGTACTTC.

This clonotype was seen a few times. J is TRBJ2-6 and V is TRBV27, with 9 bases matching TRBD1. The CDR3 is 17 amino acids. Germline V lookup: CDR1 MNHEY, CDR2 SMNVEV (reference sequence). Trimming removed 5 bases from V and 2 bases from J; junction bases left unmatched: 7. CDR3 region: CASSIRDRAPGANVLTF. The DNA of the CDR3 is TGTGCCAGCAGTATCCGGGACAGGGCTCCTGGGGCCAACGTCCTGACTTTC. Full variable domain (outside the CDR3, taken from reference TRBV27 and TRBJ2-6): EAQVTQNPRYLITVTGKKLTVTCSQNMNHEYMSWYRQDPGLGLRQIYYSMNVEVTDKGDVPEGYKVSRKEKRNFPLILESPSPNQTSLYFCASSIRDRAPGANVLTFGAGSRLTVL.

In its sample, this clonotype was seen a few times. This chain uses TRBV6-1 with TRBJ2-5; 11 nucleotides match TRBD2. This CDR3 region has 14 residues. V shed 8 bases, J shed 0 bases, and the junction held 2 bases outside the gene matches. Germline V gives CDR1 MNHNS, CDR2 SASEGT. CDR3 sequence: CASQLAGDQETQYF. The CDR3 DNA is TGTGCCAGCCAACTAGCGGGAGACCAAGAGACCCAGTACTTC.

This clonotype was detected a few times. V usage is TRBV7-2 and J usage is TRBJ2-3; 15 bases line up with TRBD2. J gave up 3 bases and V 2 bases, and 3 bases lay outside the gene matches. The CDR3 covers 17 residues. Germline V gives CDR1 SGHTA, CDR2 FQGNSA. In DNA, the CDR3 is TGTGCCAGCAGCTTATCCGGGACTAGCGGGAGGACAGATACGCAGTATTTT. Translation gives CASSLSGTSGRTDTQYF.

Regarding this clonotype: An end of the junction differs from the germline gene, which may be a read error. V gene TRBV7-2 combines with J gene TRBJ2-7, with TRBD2 matching 8 bases. In germline, CDR1 is SGHTA, CDR2 FQGNSA. This CDR3 is 13 amino acids long. This CDR3 reads CASSPGRGTGLHF. DNA for the CDR3: TGTGCCAGCAGTCCCGGGAGGGGGACTGGGCTTCACTTC. Based on the CDR3 plus reference TRBV7-2 and TRBJ2-7, the full variable domain is GAGVSQSPSNKVTEKGKDVELRCDPISGHTALYWYRQSLGQGLEFLIYFQGNSAPDKSGLPSDRFSAERTGGSVSTLTIQRTQQEDSAVYLCASSPGRGTGLHFGPGTRLTVT.

This clonotype was counted a few times. The chain employs TRBV6-5 and TRBJ2-1; 9 bases align to TRBD2. Germline V gene sequence: CDR1 MNHEY, CDR2 SVGAGI. V lost 3 bases and J lost 9; bases outside the gene matches: 6. CDR3 length equals 14 residues. The CDR3 DNA is TGTGCCAGCAGTTATGGGCTAGCGGGATCTGAGCAGTTCTTC. Its translation is CASSYGLAGSEQFF.

This clonotype has just a few counts. The chain joins TRBV6-4 to TRBJ2-4; 7 nucleotides agree with TRBD1. Germline-derived CDR1 and CDR2 are MRHNA and SNTAGT. The CDR3 spans 14 residues. J was trimmed by 0 bases and V by 4 bases; bases with no gene match: 0. The CDR3 sequence: CASSAGGAKNIQYF. The CDR3 DNA reads TGTGCCAGCAGTGCAGGGGGAGCCAAAAACATTCAGTACTTC.

This sequence joins TRBV15 and TRBJ2-7, with D uncertain. The CDR3 is made up of 12 amino acids. Germline values: CDR1 LNHNV, CDR2 YYDKDF (reference sequence). Trimming removed 3 bases from V and 3 bases from J, with 6 bases in between. CDR3 DNA: TGTGCCACCAGCAGCCTTCACTACGAGCAGTACTTC. Its protein is CATSSLHYEQYF.

V and J are TRBV6-1 and TRBJ1-1; maybe TRBD1 (6 bases). V was pared by 7 bases and J by 10 bases, with 19 bases between. Per germline, CDR1 MNHNS and CDR2 SASEGT. The CDR3 length is 13 residues. The CDR3, as DNA: TGTGCCAGCAAGACCGACGGGACACTACGAGCTTTCTTT. Translating it yields CASKTDGTLRAFF.

This rearrangement joins TRBV7-2 to TRBJ2-7; D might be TRBD1 or TRBD2, each matching 5 bases. Per germline, CDR1 SGHTA and CDR2 FQGNSA. V was pared by 5 bases and J by 0 bases, with 20 bases between. The CDR3 runs to 17 residues. The CDR3 spells CASSPWVRDGTSYEQYF. CDR3 DNA sequence: TGTGCCAGCAGCCCATGGGTCCGGGACGGAACCTCCTACGAGCAGTACTTC. Based on the CDR3 plus reference TRBV7-2 and TRBJ2-7, the full variable domain is GAGVSQSPSNKVTEKGKDVELRCDPISGHTALYWYRQSLGQGLEFLIYFQGNSAPDKSGLPSDRFSAERTGGSVSTLTIQRTQQEDSAVYLCASSPWVRDGTSYEQYFGPGTRLTVT.

The chain is built from TRBV19 and TRBJ2-5, with TRBD2 identical over 8 bases. From germline, CDR1 is LNHDA and CDR2 SQIVND (reference sequence). This CDR3 has 14 amino acids. The V and J ends lost 6 bases and 7 bases, in that order; junction bases with no gene match: 10. Here the CDR3 DNA reads TGTGCCAGTAGCCCTCAAGCGGGAGTGGCGACCCAGTACTTC. This translates into CASSPQAGVATQYF.

This clonotype was recorded only once. V usage is TRBV30 and J usage is TRBJ2-7, with 7 bases aligning to TRBD1. Germline CDR1 and CDR2: GTSNPN and SVGIG (reference sequence). This CDR3 is built from 12 residues. V dropped 4 bases and J dropped 2; count of bases not matched to a gene: 2. CDR3 DNA: TGTGCCTGGACAGGGGGACCCTACGAGCAGTACTTC. As protein: CAWTGGPYEQYF.

This clonotype was found a few times. The chain links TRBV6-5 to TRBJ2-3; 7 bases agree with TRBD2. Germline trimming cut 2 bases from V and 1 base from J; bases unmatched to any gene: 12. This CDR3 contains 18 residues. The germline V gene has CDR1 MNHEY and CDR2 SVGAGI. The CDR3 DNA is TGTGCCAGCAGTTACGGTGCGGGAGCACCAAGGGGCACAGATACGCAGTATTTT. Translating it yields CASSYGAGAPRGTDTQYF.

The rearrangement joins TRBV2 to TRBJ1-5; D remains unclear. From germline, CDR1 is SNHLY and CDR2 FYNNEI. The CDR3 runs 13 residues. Trimming removed 6 bases at V and 1 base at J, with 7 bases between. Here the CDR3 reads CASSPGSNQPQHF. DNA for the CDR3: TGTGCCAGCAGCCCCGGGAGCAATCAGCCCCAGCATTTT.

The rearrangement links TRBV10-2 to TRBJ2-7; TRBD1 or TRBD2 may be the D gene (5 bases each). The germline V gene has CDR1 WSHSY and CDR2 SAAADI. V dropped 8 bases and J dropped 2 bases, with 10 bases sitting between them. This CDR3 region has 12 residues. The CDR3 loop reads CASGQGAYEQYF. DNA of the CDR3: TGCGCCAGCGGCCAGGGAGCCTACGAGCAGTACTTC.

The chain combines TRBV19 with TRBJ1-6; D not resolved. V was pared by 1 base and J by 11 bases, with 9 bases between. The CDR3 totals 13 residues. Germline V gene lookup returns CDR1 LNHDA and CDR2 SQIVND (reference sequence). In nucleotides, the CDR3 is TGTGCCAGTAGTATAGGTGGTCCAACACCCCTCCACTTT. This codes for CASSIGGPTPLHF.